This passage covers 15 T cell receptor beta chains from one sample sequenced in a study of T-cell memory formation after mild COVID-19. TCRdb used MiXCR to reprocess the 5' RACE reads, holding one entry per CDR3 protein. Of some 270,000 distinct CDR3 sequences listed, roughly 15% were seen once; the top ten hold 2% to 2.5%. Sequencing was carried out using PBMCs or a T cell subset sorted from them (not recorded which). These receptors all come from an adult woman who had mild COVID-19 (a few samples of this study predate the infection). Cell type and time point are not known.

This clonotype was recorded once. The chain carries TRBV4-1 and TRBJ2-1; 9 bases agree with TRBD2. This CDR3 has 19 residues. J gave up 0 bases and V 0 bases, and 9 bases lay outside the gene matches. Germline V gives CDR1 MGHRA, CDR2 YSYEKL. CDR3 protein: CASSQDLIAGALSYNEQFF. The CDR3, as DNA: TGCGCCAGCAGCCAAGATTTGATAGCGGGGGCCCTCTCCTACAATGAGCAGTTCTTC.

Many counts were recorded for this clonotype. V is TRBV4-3 and J is TRBJ2-2, with D perhaps TRBD1 or TRBD2 (5 bases each). Per germline, CDR1 LGHNA and CDR2 YSLEER. The CDR3 is 15 residues long. Trimming took 4 bases from V and 5 from J, leaving 14 bases between them. The chain's CDR3 is CASSPDEGRTGELFF. The CDR3, as DNA: TGCGCCAGCAGCCCCGATGAGGGGCGTACCGGGGAGCTGTTTTTT.

The rearrangement links TRBV19 to TRBJ2-5; 11 bases are shared with TRBD1. This CDR3 comprises 13 residues. Germline values: CDR1 LNHDA, CDR2 SQIVND (reference sequence). The CDR3 is CGAGTGGQETQYF. For the CDR3, the DNA is TGTGGAGCCGGGACAGGGGGCCAAGAGACCCAGTACTTC. Full variable domain (rest looked up from reference TRBV19 and TRBJ2-5): DGGITQSPKYLFRKEGQNVTLSCEQNLNHDAMYWYRQDPGQGLRLIYYSQIVNDFQKGDIAEGYSVSREKKESFPLTVTSAQKNPTAFYLCGAGTGGQETQYFGPGTRLLVL.

The chain employs TRBV5-1 and TRBJ2-7; TRBD2 agrees at 10 bases. This CDR3 spans 14 amino acids. The junction had 8 bases not matched to a gene; V was cut back by 4 bases and J by 7 bases. Germline-derived CDR1 and CDR2 are SGHRS and YFSETQ. The CDR3 reads CASSGLGTSDEQYF. The CDR3 coding sequence is TGCGCCAGCAGCGGACTCGGGACTAGCGATGAGCAGTACTTC.

This clonotype was counted many times. The rearrangement links TRBV12-3 or TRBV12-4 to TRBJ2-7; D possibly corresponds to TRBD2 (6 bases). The CDR3 loop spans 12 amino acids. The V end was cut by 6 bases, the J end by 6 bases, with 12 bases between. The CDR3: CASSRGSGEQYF. The CDR3 coding sequence is TGTGCCAGCAGCCGGGGGTCCGGCGAGCAGTACTTC.

This clonotype turned up a few times. The rearrangement uses TRBV10-3 and TRBJ2-1; 10 bases are a match to TRBD1. This CDR3 spans 14 amino acids. Germline V gene sequence: CDR1 ENHRY, CDR2 SYGVKD. The V and J ends lost 2 bases and 8 bases, in that order; junction bases with no gene match: 3. CDR3 protein: CAISEGDRGHEQFF. DNA for the CDR3: TGTGCCATCAGTGAGGGGGACAGGGGACATGAGCAGTTCTTC.

The chain couples TRBV7-2 to TRBJ2-6; the D is unclear. Deletions cut 5 bases from V and 4 bases from J, with 12 bases between. Germline CDR1 reads SGHTA; CDR2 reads FQGNSA. This CDR3 is built from 15 residues. CDR3 loop: CASSTYSRGANVLTF. Here the CDR3 DNA reads TGTGCCAGCAGCACCTACTCGAGAGGGGCCAACGTCCTGACTTTC.

In DNA, the CDR3 is TGTGCCAGCAGTATCCCAACAGGGGAGGTCTACGAGCAGTACTTC. Residues: CASSIPTGEVYEQYF. This chain joins TRBV6-5 and TRBJ2-7, with D possibly being TRBD1 (7 bases). Trimming shortened V by 5 bases and J by 3 bases, and 17 bases separated the two germline ends. The CDR3 consists of 15 residues. Germline CDR1 is MNHEY and CDR2 is SVGAGI.

This rearrangement joins TRBV10-3 to TRBJ2-5, with D tentatively TRBD2 (5 bases). The CDR3 extends over 11 amino acids. Trimming took 4 bases from V and 5 from J, leaving 5 bases between them. Germline values: CDR1 ENHRY, CDR2 SYGVKD. The CDR3 loop is CAISGGETQYF. CDR3 nucleotide sequence: TGTGCCATCAGTGGAGGGGAGACCCAGTACTTC.

The chain employs TRBV20-1 and TRBJ2-3; perhaps TRBD2 as D (5 bases). The length of the CDR3 is 14 residues. Per germline, CDR1 DFQATT and CDR2 SNEGSKA (reference sequence). Trimming removed 6 bases from V and 1 base from J, with 14 bases in between. This chain's CDR3 is CSAPLGVGTDTQYF. DNA of the CDR3: TGCAGTGCCCCACTCGGGGTCGGCACAGATACGCAGTATTTT.

This chain connects TRBV2 to TRBJ2-1; 10 bases line up with TRBD1. The CDR3 loop spans 15 amino acids. Germline lookup yields CDR1 SNHLY and CDR2 FYNNEI. With 6 bases clipped from V and 4 bases from J, the junction kept 6 bases outside the gene matches. The CDR3 loop reads CASRSGTGDYNEQFF. In nucleotides, the CDR3 is TGTGCCAGCAGGTCCGGGACAGGGGATTACAATGAGCAGTTCTTC. The variable domain in full, with the rest retrieved from reference TRBV2 and TRBJ2-1, is EPEVTQTPSHQVTQMGQEVILRCVPISNHLYFYWYRQILGQKVEFLVSFYNNEISEKSEIFDDQFSVERPDGSNFTLKIRSTKLEDSAMYFCASRSGTGDYNEQFFGPGTRLTVL.

The CDR3 sequence is CASSPSLAGVPYEQYF. CDR3 bases: TGCGCCAGCAGCCCATCACTAGCCGGAGTCCCCTACGAGCAGTACTTC. J is TRBJ2-7 and V is TRBV5-1, with a tentative D call TRBD2 (6 bases). The CDR3 is 16 amino acids. V was trimmed by 4 bases and J by 2 bases, leaving 19 bases between them. The V gene's germline CDR1 is SGHRS and CDR2 YFSETQ.

This clonotype was detected a few times. The genes are TRBV7-2 and TRBJ1-5; no reliable D call. CDR3 length: 14 residues. Per germline, CDR1 SGHTA and CDR2 FQGNSA. The germline V and J ends were trimmed by 5 bases and 7 bases, with 15 bases remaining between them. In nucleotides, the CDR3 is TGTGCCAGCAGCCCCGGACTGCTACTACAGCCCCAGCATTTT. Translating it yields CASSPGLLLQPQHF.

The table lists this clonotype with a few counts. This rearrangement joins TRBV6-5 to TRBJ2-3; perhaps D is TRBD1 or TRBD2 (6 bases each). V dropped 0 bases and J dropped 1 base, with 17 bases sitting between them. The CDR3 is 18 amino acids. Germline CDR1 MNHEY, CDR2 SVGAGI. The CDR3 DNA reads as TGTGCCAGCAGTTACTCGATTAGGGGGGACCTACGCACAGATACGCAGTATTTT. This translates into CASSYSIRGDLRTDTQYF.

The V call is TRBV12-3 or TRBV12-4, the J call TRBJ1-1; 8 bases are a match to TRBD1. The V gene end was trimmed by 4 bases and the J gene end by 1 base; junction bases not matched to a gene: 5. The length of the CDR3 is 15 residues. The CDR3 loop is CASSSSGTGNTEAFF. For the CDR3, the DNA is TGTGCCAGCAGTTCCTCCGGGACAGGGAACACTGAAGCTTTCTTT.